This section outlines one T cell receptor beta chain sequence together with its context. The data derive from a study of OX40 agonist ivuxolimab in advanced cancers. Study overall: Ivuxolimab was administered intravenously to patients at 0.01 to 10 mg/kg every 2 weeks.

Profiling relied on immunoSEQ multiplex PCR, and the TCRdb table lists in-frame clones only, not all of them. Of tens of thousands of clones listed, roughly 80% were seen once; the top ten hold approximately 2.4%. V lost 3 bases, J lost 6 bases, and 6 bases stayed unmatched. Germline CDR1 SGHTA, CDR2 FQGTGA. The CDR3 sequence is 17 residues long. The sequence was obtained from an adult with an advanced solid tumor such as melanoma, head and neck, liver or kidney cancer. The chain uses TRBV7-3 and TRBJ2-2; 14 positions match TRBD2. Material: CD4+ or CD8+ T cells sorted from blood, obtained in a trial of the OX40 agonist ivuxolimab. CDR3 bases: TGTGCCAGCAGCTTGGGACTAGCGGGGGAATCGTCCGGGGAGCTGTTTTTT. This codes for CASSLGLAGESSGELFF.